This T cell receptor (beta chain) was observed in a study of vaccination and CD4 T cells after COVID-19. As for the study in general: Six men and four women formed the convalescents, two being Hispanic. The stimulus for the cells was overlapping spike peptides derived from SARS-CoV-2, HCoV-NL63, HCoV-OC43 and HCoV-229E. Some control cultures received a CEFX pool, which served as the positive control. Others received an HIV-1 Nef pool or no peptide.

The CDR3 extends over 14 amino acids. Germline V gives CDR1 MNHEY, CDR2 SMNVEV (reference sequence). Trimming removed 8 bases at V and 5 bases at J, with 18 bases between. With the Oncomine TCR Beta short-read assay, DNA from cultured CD4+ T cells was sequenced. The template was genomic DNA from cultured CD4+ T cells. One entry per CDR3 protein results from TCRdb running MiXCR on the PCR reads. The sample carries fewer than 15,000 distinct CDR3 sequences, 60% to 70% recorded once. Specified treatment: roughly ten-day PBMC culture with coronavirus spike peptide pools or control peptides (ViraFEST assay). As to this clonotype: Its antigen is currently unknown.

The rearrangement uses TRBV27 and TRBJ1-1; tentative D call: TRBD1 (5 bases). Sequenced: CD4+ T cells from blood, cultured in vitro. The sequence was collected from a human donor who had recovered from COVID-19. The CDR3 nucleotides are TGTGCCAGCTCCCGGAGGGGTGGGGGGACTGAAGCTTTCTTT. Translated, it gives CASSRRGGGTEAFF.